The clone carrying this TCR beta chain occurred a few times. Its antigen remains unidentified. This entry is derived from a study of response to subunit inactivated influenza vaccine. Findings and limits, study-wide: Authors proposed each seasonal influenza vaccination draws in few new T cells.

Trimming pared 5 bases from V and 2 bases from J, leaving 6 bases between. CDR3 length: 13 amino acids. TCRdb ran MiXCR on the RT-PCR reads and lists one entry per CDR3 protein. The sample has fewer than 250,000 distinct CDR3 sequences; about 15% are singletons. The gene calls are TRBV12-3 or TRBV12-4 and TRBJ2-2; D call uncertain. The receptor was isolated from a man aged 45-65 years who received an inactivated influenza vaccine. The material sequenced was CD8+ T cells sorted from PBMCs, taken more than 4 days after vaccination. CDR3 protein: CASSPLNTGELFF. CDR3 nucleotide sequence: TGTGCCAGCAGTCCCTTAAACACCGGGGAGCTGTTTTTT.